These 3 T cell receptor beta chains share one sample of origin, sequenced in a study of blood T cell repertoires in COVID-19. Profiled with immunoSEQ multiplex PCR; TCRdb holds only in-frame clones, not every one. The profile shows 170,000 or so clones, more than 75% of them singletons. The sequenced material came from peripheral blood. These TCRs come from a woman aged 18-30 years who had recovered from COVID-19.

This clone was seen only once. J is TRBJ1-2 and V is TRBV4-1; 10 bases match TRBD1. Germline assignment: CDR1 MGHRA and CDR2 YSYEKL. This CDR3 spans 15 amino acids. After removal of 5 bases from V and 5 bases from J, the junction contained 8 bases not matched to a gene. The CDR3 is CASSWDRGSAYGYTF. The CDR3 nucleotides read TGCGCCAGCAGCTGGGACAGGGGCTCGGCTTATGGCTACACCTTC.

The rearrangement joins TRBV4-3 to TRBJ1-6; D is ambiguous. With 1 base removed from V and 6 bases from J, the gap between germline ends came to 7 bases. This CDR3 spans 14 amino acids. Germline V gives CDR1 LGHNA, CDR2 YSLEER. The CDR3 nucleotides read TGCGCCAGCAGCCAAGGGGCCAGTAATTCACCCCTCCACTTT. Its translation: CASSQGASNSPLHF.

This chain joins TRBV3-1 (or the pseudogene TRBV3-2) and TRBJ1-1, with 7 bases that match TRBD1. CDR1 LGHDT and CDR2 YNNKEL come from the germline V gene (reference sequence). This CDR3 is 17 amino acids long. V lost 0 bases to trimming and J lost 0 bases; unmatched junction nucleotides: 7. Here the CDR3 reads CASSQDSQGWMNTEAFF. The CDR3 bases are TGTGCCAGCAGCCAAGATTCACAGGGGTGGATGAACACTGAAGCTTTCTTT.